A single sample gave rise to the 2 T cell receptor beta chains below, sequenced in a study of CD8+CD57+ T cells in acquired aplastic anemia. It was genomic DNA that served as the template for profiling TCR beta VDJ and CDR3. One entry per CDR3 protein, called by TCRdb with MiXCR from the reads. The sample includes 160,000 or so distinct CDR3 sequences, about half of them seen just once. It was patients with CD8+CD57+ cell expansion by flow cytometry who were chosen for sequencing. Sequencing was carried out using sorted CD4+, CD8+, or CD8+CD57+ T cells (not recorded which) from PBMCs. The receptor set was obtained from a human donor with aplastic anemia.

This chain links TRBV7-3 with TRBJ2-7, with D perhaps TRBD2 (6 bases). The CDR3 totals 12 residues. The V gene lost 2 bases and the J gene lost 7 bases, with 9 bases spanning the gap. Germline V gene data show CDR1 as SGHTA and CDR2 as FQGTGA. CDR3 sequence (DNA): TGTGCCAGCAGCTTAGGAAGCGGGGAGCAGTACTTC. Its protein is CASSLGSGEQYF.

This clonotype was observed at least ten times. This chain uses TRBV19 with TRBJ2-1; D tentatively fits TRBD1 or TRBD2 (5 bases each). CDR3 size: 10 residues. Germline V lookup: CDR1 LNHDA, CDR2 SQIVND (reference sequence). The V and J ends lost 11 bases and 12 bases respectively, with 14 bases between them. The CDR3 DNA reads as TGTGCCTGTCGGGGCAGCAGGCAGTTCTTC. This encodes CACRGSRQFF.